This TCR beta chain was recovered during a study of shared clonotypes between healthy human individuals. Points from the study as a whole: An effect of sequencing depth on clonotype sharing among donors was expected.

Remarks on this clone: Its antigen remains unknown.

It was at deep level that the assay was run. As processed by the authors: ImmunoSEQ junction-only sequences lacked quality scores, so their filtering differed. TCRdb's copy holds only in-frame clones and misses some; the assay was immunoSEQ multiplex PCR. Clonal size and the V and J genes are those of that table, whereas D and trimming came from the DNA. The table records about 1.5 million clones, approximately 96% of them present only once. This CDR3 is built from 13 residues. V was shortened by 8 bases and J by 5 bases, with 13 bases between the two germline ends. Germline V CDR1 and CDR2: MDHEN, SYDVKM.

The TCR originated in a man aged 25-45 years in good health. The genes are TRBV28 and TRBJ1-5; D is perhaps TRBD1 (5 bases). The source material was naive CD4+ T cells sorted from blood. Subset specified: CD45RA+ positively selected. The CDR3 is CASWGTLYQPQHF. CDR3 DNA sequence: TGTGCCAGCTGGGGGACCTTATATCAGCCCCAGCATTTT. Combining the CDR3 with reference TRBV28 and TRBJ1-5 gives the whole variable domain DVKVTQSSRYLVKRTGEKVFLECVQDMDHENMFWYRQDPGLGLRLIYFSYDVKMKEKGDIPEGYSVSREKKERFSLILESASTNQTSMYLCASWGTLYQPQHFGDGTRLSIL.